Following are 14 T cell receptor beta chains from one sample sequenced in a study of cytomegalovirus exposure and HLA in healthy donors. Both 60 Vbeta primers and 13 Jbeta primers went into the PCR. TCRdb keeps only in-frame clones here, not all; method: immunoSEQ multiplex PCR. The sample records about 52,000 clones, around 70% being singletons. Source material: PBMCs. These receptors originate from a man younger than 35 in good health and CMV-seronegative.

This rearrangement joins TRBV14 to TRBJ1-1, with unresolved D. Germline V gene lookup returns CDR1 SGHDN and CDR2 FVKESK. The CDR3 is 15 amino acids. V was pared by 1 base and J by 2 bases, with 11 bases between. CDR3 amino acids: CASSQVWQDNTEAFF. In DNA form, the CDR3 reads TGTGCCAGCAGCCAAGTCTGGCAGGATAACACTGAAGCTTTCTTT. The variable domain in full, with the rest retrieved from reference TRBV14 and TRBJ1-1, is EAGVTQFPSHSVIEKGQTVTLRCDPISGHDNLYWYRRVMGKEIKFLLHFVKESKQDESGMPNNRFLAERTGGTYSTLKVQPAELEDSGVYFCASSQVWQDNTEAFFGQGTRLTVV.

The V gene is TRBV7-2, the J gene TRBJ2-1; D is unclear. V lost 4 bases, J lost 3 bases, and 19 bases lay in between. CDR1 is SGHTA, CDR2 FQGNSA, per germline. The CDR3 runs to 17 residues. CDR3 loop: CASSSLGGSSSYNEQFF. The CDR3 DNA sequence: TGTGCCAGCAGCTCTCTTGGCGGCTCCTCAAGCTACAATGAGCAGTTCTTC.

The table lists this clone with a few counts. The chain employs TRBV19 and TRBJ1-3; possible D gene TRBD1, 5 bases. Trimming removed 6 bases from V and 2 bases from J, with 11 bases in between. The germline V gene encodes CDR1 LNHDA and CDR2 SQIVND (reference sequence). The CDR3 loop spans 14 amino acids. The CDR3 DNA follows: TGTGCCAGTAGCATGACAGCGACTGGAAACACCATATATTTT. This translates into CASSMTATGNTIYF.

The V and J genes are TRBV4-2 and TRBJ2-1; 8 bases are shared with TRBD2. Germline CDR1 is LGHNA and CDR2 is YNFKEQ. The CDR3 runs to 16 residues. V shed 4 bases, J shed 7 bases, and the junction held 12 bases outside the gene matches. The CDR3 DNA sequence: TGTGCCAGCAGCCGAATCTTGACGGGGGGGAAGAATGAGCAGTTCTTC. Protein sequence: CASSRILTGGKNEQFF.

This sequence joins TRBV6-5 and TRBJ1-5; TRBD1 agrees at 11 bases. V was pared by 6 bases and J by 11 bases, with 6 bases of the junction left unmatched. The CDR3 consists of 13 residues. Germline V gives CDR1 MNHEY, CDR2 SVGAGI. The CDR3 protein is CASRRGQGGSQHF. CDR3 DNA: TGTGCCAGCAGGCGGGGACAGGGGGGGTCCCAGCATTTT.

V is TRBV29-1 and J is TRBJ2-3, with D possibly TRBD1 on 6 matching bases. Trimming cost V 4 bases and J 4 bases, with 18 bases left between them. From germline, CDR1 is SQVTM and CDR2 ANQGSEA. This CDR3 region has 15 residues. CDR3 nucleotides: TGCAGCGTTGGAGACAGGTCAAGTGGGCCAGATACGCAGTATTTT. Translation: CSVGDRSSGPDTQYF.

The V gene is TRBV5-1, the J gene TRBJ2-7, with TRBD1 identical over 9 bases. CDR3 length: 14 residues. With 4 bases clipped from V and 3 bases from J, the junction kept 5 bases outside the gene matches. Germline CDR1 SGHRS, CDR2 YFSETQ. The chain's CDR3 is CASSMGQGGYEQYF. The CDR3 region has the DNA TGCGCCAGCAGCATGGGACAGGGAGGCTACGAGCAGTACTTC.

The rearrangement links TRBV7-2 to TRBJ2-1; D perhaps matches TRBD2 (5 bases). Trimming pared 7 bases from V and 9 bases from J, leaving 16 bases between. The germline CDR1 and CDR2 sequences are SGHTA and FQGNSA. This CDR3 is 13 amino acids long. CDR3 in DNA: TGTGCCAGCACTATCCCACTAGTCTCTGAGCAGTTCTTC. Amino acids: CASTIPLVSEQFF.

This chain connects TRBV30 to TRBJ2-3; D is undetermined. The germline V gene encodes CDR1 GTSNPN and CDR2 SVGIG (reference sequence). The ends were cut back, 3 bases at V and 4 bases at J, with 5 bases in the middle. This CDR3 contains 11 residues. CDR3 coding DNA: TGTGCCTGGAGCTTCCCAGATACGCAGTATTTT. Its translation: CAWSFPDTQYF. The full variable domain, completed using reference TRBV30 and TRBJ2-3, is SQTIHQWPATLVQPVGSPLSLECTVEGTSNPNLYWYRQAAGRGLQLLFYSVGIGQISSEVPQNLSASRPQDRQFILSSKKLLLSDSGFYLCAWSFPDTQYFGPGTRLTVL.

This clone was seen a handful of times. The chain links TRBV6-5 to TRBJ1-3; D might be TRBD1 (6 bases). Germline values: CDR1 MNHEY, CDR2 SVGAGI. The V gene lost 6 bases and the J gene lost 5 bases, with 11 bases spanning the gap. This CDR3 spans 13 amino acids. In DNA form, the CDR3 reads TGTGCCAGCAGCCCCAGGGGAAGAAACACCATATATTTT. This translates into CASSPRGRNTIYF.

Only a few counts were recorded for this clone. The V and J genes are TRBV6-1 and TRBJ2-7; 10 bases are a match to TRBD1. The CDR3 has 14 residues. Germline assignment: CDR1 MNHNS and CDR2 SASEGT. J gave up 6 bases and V 6 bases, and 8 bases lay outside the gene matches. The CDR3 here is CASSRDRGPSEQYF. The CDR3 nucleotides read TGTGCCAGCAGCCGCGACAGGGGGCCATCCGAGCAGTACTTC.

This clone was picked up a small number of times. The chain joins TRBV5-4 to TRBJ2-7; 10 bases map to TRBD1. The germline gives CDR1 SGHNT, CDR2 YYREEE (reference sequence). The CDR3 has 14 residues. V dropped 4 bases and J dropped 5; count of bases not matched to a gene: 6. CDR3 sequence: CASSGGTGVDEQYF. The CDR3 DNA is TGTGCCAGCAGCGGGGGGACAGGGGTCGACGAGCAGTACTTC.

The rearrangement joins TRBV2 to TRBJ1-5, with D perhaps TRBD1 (6 bases). Germline values: CDR1 SNHLY, CDR2 FYNNEI. The CDR3 is 13 amino acids. Trimming stripped 4 bases from V and 3 bases from J, with 7 bases between. CDR3 region: CASSGQANQPQHF. CDR3 sequence (DNA): TGTGCCAGCAGTGGACAGGCCAATCAGCCCCAGCATTTT.

The chain couples TRBV5-1 to TRBJ2-1; 10 bases map to TRBD1. There are 15 residues in the CDR3. Germline V CDR1 and CDR2: SGHRS, YFSETQ. Unmatched junction bases numbered 10, after V lost 3 bases and J lost 10 bases. CDR3 DNA sequence: TGCGCCAGCAGCTGGAGGGGACAGGGGCCGCGGGAGCAGTTCTTC. Translated: CASSWRGQGPREQFF.